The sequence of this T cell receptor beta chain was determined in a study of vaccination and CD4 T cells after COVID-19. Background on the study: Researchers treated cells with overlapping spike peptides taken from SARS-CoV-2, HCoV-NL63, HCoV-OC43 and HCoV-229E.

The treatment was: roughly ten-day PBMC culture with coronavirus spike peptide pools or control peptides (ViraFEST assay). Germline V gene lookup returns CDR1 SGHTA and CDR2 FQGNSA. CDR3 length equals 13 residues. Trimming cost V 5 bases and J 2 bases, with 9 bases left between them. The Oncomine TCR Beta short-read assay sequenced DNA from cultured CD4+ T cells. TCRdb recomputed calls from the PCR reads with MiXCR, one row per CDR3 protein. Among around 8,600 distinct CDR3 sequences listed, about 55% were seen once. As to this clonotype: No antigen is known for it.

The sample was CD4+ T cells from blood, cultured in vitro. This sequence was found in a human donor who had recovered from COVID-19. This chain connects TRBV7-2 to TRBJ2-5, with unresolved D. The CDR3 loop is CASSRSRQETQYF. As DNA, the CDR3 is TGTGCCAGCAGCCGAAGTCGACAAGAGACCCAGTACTTC. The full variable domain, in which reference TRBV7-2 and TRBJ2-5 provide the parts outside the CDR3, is GAGVSQSPSNKVTEKGKDVELRCDPISGHTALYWYRQSLGQGLEFLIYFQGNSAPDKSGLPSDRFSAERTGGSVSTLTIQRTQQEDSAVYLCASSRSRQETQYFGPGTRLLVL.